The 2 T cell receptor beta chains presented below share a single source sample, sequenced in a study of blood T cell repertoires in COVID-19. Using immunoSEQ multiplex PCR, the repertoire was profiled, and TCRdb retains in-frame clones only, with some absent. The sample has approximately 200,000 clones, 60% to 85% seen once. The sample was peripheral blood. The source of these receptors is a man between 60 and 75 years old with active or convalescent COVID-19.

The rearrangement uses TRBV3-1 (or the pseudogene TRBV3-2) and TRBJ2-4; 7 bases match TRBD1. J gave up 3 bases and V 0 bases, and 8 bases lay outside the gene matches. The CDR3 length is 17 residues. Germline lookup yields CDR1 LGHDT and CDR2 YNNKEL (reference sequence). The CDR3 coding sequence is TGTGCCAGCAGCCAAGATCCAAGGCAGGGGGACAAAAACATTCAGTACTTC. Protein sequence: CASSQDPRQGDKNIQYF.

In this sample, this clone turned up once. The chain recombines TRBV18 with TRBJ2-7; 11 bases line up with TRBD2. J lost 2 bases, V lost 3 bases, and 3 bases had no gene match. The CDR3 runs 15 residues. Germline CDR1 and CDR2: KGHSH and LQKENI. The CDR3 protein is CASSPGTSGTYEQYF. The CDR3 DNA follows: TGTGCCAGCTCACCCGGGACTAGCGGTACCTACGAGCAGTACTTC.